This is a list of T cell receptor beta chains from one sample in a study of molecular identifiers for immune sequencing clone quantification. MiXCR was run by TCRdb on the PCR reads, yielding one entry per CDR3 protein. The table lists 490,000 or so distinct CDR3 sequences, around 23% of them singletons. The sequenced material came from naive CD8+ T cells from blood, with Jurkat cell RNA spiked in. Every receptor here comes from a human donor in good health. Some libraries in this study had Jurkat cell RNA spiked in. Both conserved end residues are part of each CDR3. The order of the fields is CDR3 DNA, CDR3 protein, D gene, V gene, J gene, clone size. D genes are given only for firm matches. Clone size is shown for a subset of rows, as once, few, many or a class of expanded clone.

CDR3nt: TGTGCCAGCAGCTTGACAGGAACGAACACTGAAGCTTTCTTT
CDR3aa: CASSLTGTNTEAFF
d_gene: -
v_gene: TRBV7-9
j_gene: TRBJ1-1
abundance: many

CDR3nt: TGTGCCAGTATTTCCCCGGGGCCCGCCAAAAACATTCAGTACTTC
CDR3aa: CASISPGPAKNIQYF
d_gene: -
v_gene: TRBV19
j_gene: TRBJ2-4
abundance: many

CDR3nt: TGTGCCAGCAGGGGGGTCAAAGAGACCCAGTACTTC
CDR3aa: CASRGVKETQYF
d_gene: -
v_gene: TRBV27
j_gene: TRBJ2-5
abundance: few

CDR3nt: TGTGCCAGTAGTATAGCTTCCAGGGGGAATCAGCCCCAGCATTTT
CDR3aa: CASSIASRGNQPQHF
d_gene: TRBD1
v_gene: TRBV19
j_gene: TRBJ1-5
abundance: many

CDR3nt: TGCGCCAGCAGCCAAGAGTTGGATGACTCCTACGAGCAGTACTTC
CDR3aa: CASSQELDDSYEQYF
d_gene: -
v_gene: TRBV4-3
j_gene: TRBJ2-7
abundance: -

CDR3nt: TGCGCCAGCAGCCAAGATGACAGCAACACTGAAGCTTTCTTT
CDR3aa: CASSQDDSNTEAFF
d_gene: -
v_gene: TRBV4-1
j_gene: TRBJ1-1
abundance: -

CDR3nt: TGTGCCAGCAGTTACAGGGGACTGACTTACCAAGAGACCCAGTACTTC
CDR3aa: CASSYRGLTYQETQYF
d_gene: -
v_gene: TRBV6-2/TRBV6-3
j_gene: TRBJ2-5
abundance: -

CDR3nt: TGTGCCAGCAGCCCCCCTCGGGGGGGGGCTTACGCAGATACGCAGTATTTT
CDR3aa: CASSPPRGGAYADTQYF
d_gene: TRBD2
v_gene: TRBV5-5
j_gene: TRBJ2-3
abundance: few

CDR3nt: TGTGCCAGCAGCCAAAACAATCAGCCCCAGCATTTT
CDR3aa: CASSQNNQPQHF
d_gene: -
v_gene: TRBV7-8
j_gene: TRBJ1-5
abundance: many

CDR3nt: TGTGCCAGCAGTTCTGAAACAGCAACAGATACGCAGTATTTT
CDR3aa: CASSSETATDTQYF
d_gene: -
v_gene: TRBV6-1
j_gene: TRBJ2-3
abundance: few

CDR3nt: TGTGCCAGCAGTACCCAGACCGGGGCCTCCTCTCCTATACATGGCTACACCTTC
CDR3aa: CASSTQTGASSPIHGYTF
d_gene: -
v_gene: TRBV6-5
j_gene: TRBJ1-2
abundance: few

CDR3nt: TGTGCCAGCAGTTTAGTCAGGGGCCATGGCTACACCTTC
CDR3aa: CASSLVRGHGYTF
d_gene: -
v_gene: TRBV12-3/TRBV12-4
j_gene: TRBJ1-2
abundance: -

CDR3nt: TGTGCCAGCAGTGAGCCCCGAGACGCCGGGACTAGCGAGCCTCACGAGCAGTACTTC
CDR3aa: CASSEPRDAGTSEPHEQYF
d_gene: TRBD2
v_gene: TRBV2
j_gene: TRBJ2-7
abundance: -

CDR3nt: TGTGCCAGCAGTTACTCGAGGTTCCAGAGCTCCTACGAGCAGTACTTC
CDR3aa: CASSYSRFQSSYEQYF
d_gene: -
v_gene: TRBV6-2/TRBV6-3
j_gene: TRBJ2-7
abundance: -

CDR3nt: TGTGCCAGCAGTTCGGTTGAAGCGGTCCCGGAGACCCAGAACTTC
CDR3aa: CASSSVEAVPETQNF
d_gene: -
v_gene: TRBV6-2/TRBV6-3
j_gene: TRBJ2-5
abundance: -

CDR3nt: TGTGCCAGCAGTACGTCCGGGGATTGGATAGCCAAAAACATTCAGTACTTC
CDR3aa: CASSTSGDWIAKNIQYF
d_gene: -
v_gene: TRBV12-3/TRBV12-4
j_gene: TRBJ2-4
abundance: few

CDR3nt: TGTGCCACCAGCAGAGACTACAGGGTTTCGAGCACAGATACGCAGTATTTT
CDR3aa: CATSRDYRVSSTDTQYF
d_gene: -
v_gene: TRBV15
j_gene: TRBJ2-3
abundance: -

CDR3nt: TGCAGTGGGGTTACAGAGTTCAATCAGCCCCAGCATTTT
CDR3aa: CSGVTEFNQPQHF
d_gene: -
v_gene: TRBV20-1
j_gene: TRBJ1-5
abundance: -

CDR3nt: TGTGCCAGCAGCCAAGATGGGGGCAGCCCTGAGACCCAGTACTTC
CDR3aa: CASSQDGGSPETQYF
d_gene: -
v_gene: TRBV4-2
j_gene: TRBJ2-5
abundance: many

CDR3nt: TGTGCCAGCAGCTTAGTCGGGACTCAAGATACGCAGTATTTT
CDR3aa: CASSLVGTQDTQYF
d_gene: -
v_gene: TRBV11-2
j_gene: TRBJ2-3
abundance: -

CDR3nt: TGTGCCAGCAGCAAAAGGACCCGCGGGGATACGCAGTATTTT
CDR3aa: CASSKRTRGDTQYF
d_gene: -
v_gene: TRBV28
j_gene: TRBJ2-3
abundance: many

CDR3nt: TGTGCCAGCTGGGGGACAGGGGCTTATTATGGCTACACCTTC
CDR3aa: CASWGTGAYYGYTF
d_gene: TRBD1
v_gene: TRBV12-3/TRBV12-4
j_gene: TRBJ1-2
abundance: few

CDR3nt: TGCAGTGCTACCCACATGGATGCAACTAATGAAAAACTGTTTTTT
CDR3aa: CSATHMDATNEKLFF
d_gene: -
v_gene: TRBV20-1
j_gene: TRBJ1-4
abundance: few

CDR3nt: TGTGCCAGCAGCAGTCAGGATGGCACCGGGGAGCTGTTTTTT
CDR3aa: CASSSQDGTGELFF
d_gene: -
v_gene: TRBV5-5
j_gene: TRBJ2-2
abundance: few

CDR3nt: TGTGCCAGCAGCCAACAGCAGAGCTCCTACGAGAAGTACTTC
CDR3aa: CASSQQQSSYEKYF
d_gene: -
v_gene: TRBV27
j_gene: TRBJ2-7
abundance: once

CDR3nt: TGTGCCAGTAGTATAGATCTCGGTAGCGGGTTATACAATGAGCAGTTCTTC
CDR3aa: CASSIDLGSGLYNEQFF
d_gene: TRBD2
v_gene: TRBV19
j_gene: TRBJ2-1
abundance: few

CDR3nt: TGCAGTGCTAGAGATTATCAGGGACGGGACACTGAAGCTTTCTTT
CDR3aa: CSARDYQGRDTEAFF
d_gene: -
v_gene: TRBV20-1
j_gene: TRBJ1-1
abundance: few

CDR3nt: TGTGCCAGTAGTATAGTGAGCGGGAGAGCGGATGAGCAGTTCTTC
CDR3aa: CASSIVSGRADEQFF
d_gene: TRBD2
v_gene: TRBV19
j_gene: TRBJ2-1
abundance: few

CDR3nt: TGTGCCACCAGTGATTTGCTGACAGGGGAGGAGTTCTTC
CDR3aa: CATSDLLTGEEFF
d_gene: TRBD1
v_gene: TRBV24-1
j_gene: TRBJ2-1
abundance: few

CDR3nt: TGTGCCAGCAGCCGACGAGGACTAGTAGAGGGGTCTATAACAGATACGCAGTATTTT
CDR3aa: CASSRRGLVEGSITDTQYF
d_gene: TRBD2
v_gene: TRBV9
j_gene: TRBJ2-3
abundance: -

CDR3nt: TGCGCCAGCAGCCAAACGACCGCGGGGTTCGCCACAGATACGCAGTATTTT
CDR3aa: CASSQTTAGFATDTQYF
d_gene: -
v_gene: TRBV4-3
j_gene: TRBJ2-3
abundance: -

CDR3nt: TGTGCCAGCAGTGGAGATTTTAGCAATCAGCCCCAGCATTTT
CDR3aa: CASSGDFSNQPQHF
d_gene: -
v_gene: TRBV2
j_gene: TRBJ1-5
abundance: many

CDR3nt: TGTGCCAGCTCACCCCGGGGCACATCATACTACGAGCAGTACTTC
CDR3aa: CASSPRGTSYYEQYF
d_gene: -
v_gene: TRBV18
j_gene: TRBJ2-7
abundance: few

CDR3nt: TGTGCCAGCAGCAAGGGGAGGCAGGAGGCGATGGCCAAAAACATTCAGTACTTC
CDR3aa: CASSKGRQEAMAKNIQYF
d_gene: -
v_gene: TRBV21-1
j_gene: TRBJ2-4
abundance: once

CDR3nt: TGTGCCAGCAGTTTCCAGGGACAGGGGGCAACAGGGGCCAACGTCCTGACTTTC
CDR3aa: CASSFQGQGATGANVLTF
d_gene: TRBD1
v_gene: TRBV28
j_gene: TRBJ2-6
abundance: many

CDR3nt: TGTGCCAGCAGTTACTCGGGGACAGCTCCTTATAGCAATCAGCCCCAGCATTTT
CDR3aa: CASSYSGTAPYSNQPQHF
d_gene: TRBD1
v_gene: TRBV6-2/TRBV6-3
j_gene: TRBJ1-5
abundance: few

CDR3nt: TGCAGCGCTATGACAGGGGCCTACACAGATACGCAGTATTTT
CDR3aa: CSAMTGAYTDTQYF
d_gene: TRBD1
v_gene: TRBV29-1
j_gene: TRBJ2-3
abundance: many

CDR3nt: TGTGCCAGCAGTTACCCGGATGCGACTGAAGCTTTCTTT
CDR3aa: CASSYPDATEAFF
d_gene: -
v_gene: TRBV6-2/TRBV6-3
j_gene: TRBJ1-1
abundance: -

CDR3nt: TGTGCCAGCAGCCACGGTACCGGGACAGGGGCAGTTGAGCAGTTCTTC
CDR3aa: CASSHGTGTGAVEQFF
d_gene: TRBD1
v_gene: TRBV7-9
j_gene: TRBJ2-1
abundance: many

CDR3nt: TGTGCCAGTAGTATGATAGCTGGGGGTCAGCCCCAGCATTTT
CDR3aa: CASSMIAGGQPQHF
d_gene: -
v_gene: TRBV19
j_gene: TRBJ1-5
abundance: few

CDR3nt: TGTGCCAGCAGCCACCCCCGGAAGGACAGGGGTCCCTCCCACGAGCAGTACTTC
CDR3aa: CASSHPRKDRGPSHEQYF
d_gene: TRBD1
v_gene: TRBV7-9
j_gene: TRBJ2-7
abundance: -

CDR3nt: TGTGCCATCAGTGAAGGGTTCTCCTACGAGCAGTACTTC
CDR3aa: CAISEGFSYEQYF
d_gene: -
v_gene: TRBV10-3
j_gene: TRBJ2-7
abundance: many

CDR3nt: TGCGCCAGCAGCTTGTCTGTAGCGGTGAACACAGATACGCAGTATTTT
CDR3aa: CASSLSVAVNTDTQYF
d_gene: -
v_gene: TRBV5-1
j_gene: TRBJ2-3
abundance: many

CDR3nt: TGCAGTGCTAGTCTTCCACATGAAATGGGAGAGACCCAGTACTTC
CDR3aa: CSASLPHEMGETQYF
d_gene: -
v_gene: TRBV20-1
j_gene: TRBJ2-5
abundance: many

CDR3nt: TGTGCCAGCAGCTTAGGGTTGGGGGGGTCTCAGCCCCAGCATTTT
CDR3aa: CASSLGLGGSQPQHF
d_gene: -
v_gene: TRBV7-6
j_gene: TRBJ1-5
abundance: many

CDR3nt: TGTGCCAGCAGTTATTCACTCTATAGCAATCAGCCCCAGCATTTT
CDR3aa: CASSYSLYSNQPQHF
d_gene: -
v_gene: TRBV6-2/TRBV6-3
j_gene: TRBJ1-5
abundance: many

CDR3nt: TGTGCCAGCAGAGATACCGGGACAGCGAACACCGGGGAGCTGTTTTTT
CDR3aa: CASRDTGTANTGELFF
d_gene: TRBD1
v_gene: TRBV9
j_gene: TRBJ2-2
abundance: -

CDR3nt: TGCGCCAGCAGCTTGGTCCCCGGGTTGGGCACAGATACGCAGTATTTT
CDR3aa: CASSLVPGLGTDTQYF
d_gene: -
v_gene: TRBV5-1
j_gene: TRBJ2-3
abundance: many

CDR3nt: TGCAGTGCTAGACACCTCGGACTAGCGGGGATAGATACGCAGTATTTT
CDR3aa: CSARHLGLAGIDTQYF
d_gene: TRBD2
v_gene: TRBV20-1
j_gene: TRBJ2-3
abundance: -

CDR3nt: TGCGCCAGCAGACGGGTCGCGGATACGCAGTATTTT
CDR3aa: CASRRVADTQYF
d_gene: -
v_gene: TRBV5-1
j_gene: TRBJ2-3
abundance: many

CDR3nt: TGTGCCAGCAGATCAGGTCAGGGTAGGGCCTCCTACGAGCAGTACTTC
CDR3aa: CASRSGQGRASYEQYF
d_gene: -
v_gene: TRBV7-9
j_gene: TRBJ2-7
abundance: few

CDR3nt: TGCGCCAGCAGCCAAGATCTGATTGGACCCGGGAGCCACGAGCAGTACTTC
CDR3aa: CASSQDLIGPGSHEQYF
d_gene: -
v_gene: TRBV4-3
j_gene: TRBJ2-7
abundance: few

CDR3nt: TGTGCCAGCAGTAACCCTGCCATCACAGGGGGTAGTGAGCAGTTCTTC
CDR3aa: CASSNPAITGGSEQFF
d_gene: TRBD1
v_gene: TRBV6-2/TRBV6-3
j_gene: TRBJ2-1
abundance: -

CDR3nt: TGTGCCAGCTCACCGGCAGCCGTCTATAGCAATCAGCCCCAGCATTTT
CDR3aa: CASSPAAVYSNQPQHF
d_gene: -
v_gene: TRBV18
j_gene: TRBJ1-5
abundance: many

CDR3nt: TGTGCCAGCAGCTTATCAGGCCACACAGATACGCAGTATTTT
CDR3aa: CASSLSGHTDTQYF
d_gene: -
v_gene: TRBV7-3
j_gene: TRBJ2-3
abundance: many